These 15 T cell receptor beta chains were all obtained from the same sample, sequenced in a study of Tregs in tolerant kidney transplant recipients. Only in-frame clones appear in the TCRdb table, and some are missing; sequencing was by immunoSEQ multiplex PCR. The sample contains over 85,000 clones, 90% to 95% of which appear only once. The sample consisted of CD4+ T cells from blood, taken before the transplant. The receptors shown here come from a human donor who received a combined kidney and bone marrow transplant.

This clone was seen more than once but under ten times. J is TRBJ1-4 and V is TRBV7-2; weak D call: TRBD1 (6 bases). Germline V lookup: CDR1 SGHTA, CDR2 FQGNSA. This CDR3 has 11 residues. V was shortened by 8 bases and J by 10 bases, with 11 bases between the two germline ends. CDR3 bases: TGTGCCAGCCGGGGGGCCGGAAAACTGTTTTTT. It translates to CASRGAGKLFF.

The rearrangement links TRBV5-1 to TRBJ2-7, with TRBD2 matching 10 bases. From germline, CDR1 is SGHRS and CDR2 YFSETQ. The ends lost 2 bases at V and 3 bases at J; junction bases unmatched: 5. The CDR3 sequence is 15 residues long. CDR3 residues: CASSFTLAGVYEQYF. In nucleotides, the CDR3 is TGCGCCAGCAGCTTCACCCTAGCGGGAGTCTACGAGCAGTACTTC. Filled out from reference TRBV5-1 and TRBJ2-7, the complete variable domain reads KAGVTQTPRYLIKTRGQQVTLSCSPISGHRSVSWYQQTPGQGLQFLFEYFSETQRNKGNFPGRFSGRQFSNSRSEMNVSTLELGDSALYLCASSFTLAGVYEQYFGPGTRLTVT.

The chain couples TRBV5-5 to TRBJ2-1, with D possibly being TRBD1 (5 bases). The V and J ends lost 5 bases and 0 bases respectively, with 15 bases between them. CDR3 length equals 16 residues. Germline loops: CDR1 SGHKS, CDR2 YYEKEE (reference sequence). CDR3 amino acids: CASRSGRTSSYNEQFF. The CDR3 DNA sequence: TGTGCCAGCAGATCCGGACGGACAAGCTCCTACAATGAGCAGTTCTTC.

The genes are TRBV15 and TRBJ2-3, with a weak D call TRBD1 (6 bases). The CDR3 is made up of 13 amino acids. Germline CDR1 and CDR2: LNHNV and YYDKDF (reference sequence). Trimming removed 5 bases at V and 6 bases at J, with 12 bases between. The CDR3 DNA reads TGTGCCACCAGCTTGACAGGATCCGATACGCAGTATTTT. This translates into CATSLTGSDTQYF.

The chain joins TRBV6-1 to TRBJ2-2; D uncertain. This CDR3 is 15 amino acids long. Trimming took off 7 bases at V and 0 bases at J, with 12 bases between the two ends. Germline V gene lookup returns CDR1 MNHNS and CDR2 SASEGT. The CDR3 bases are TGTGCCAGCATAGACAACTTCGCGAACACCGGGGAGCTGTTTTTT. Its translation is CASIDNFANTGELFF.

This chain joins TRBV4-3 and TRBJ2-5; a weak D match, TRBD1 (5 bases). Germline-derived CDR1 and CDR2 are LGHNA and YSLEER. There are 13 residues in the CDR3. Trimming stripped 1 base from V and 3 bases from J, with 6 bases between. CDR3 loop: CASSQAGKETQYF. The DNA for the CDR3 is TGCGCCAGCAGCCAAGCAGGGAAAGAGACCCAGTACTTC.

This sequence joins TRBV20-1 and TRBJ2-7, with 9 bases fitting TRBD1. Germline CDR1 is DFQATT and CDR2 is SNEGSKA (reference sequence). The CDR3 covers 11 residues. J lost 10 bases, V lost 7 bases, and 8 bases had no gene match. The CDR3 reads CSGRNRGHQYF. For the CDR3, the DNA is TGCAGTGGGCGCAACAGGGGGCATCAGTACTTC.

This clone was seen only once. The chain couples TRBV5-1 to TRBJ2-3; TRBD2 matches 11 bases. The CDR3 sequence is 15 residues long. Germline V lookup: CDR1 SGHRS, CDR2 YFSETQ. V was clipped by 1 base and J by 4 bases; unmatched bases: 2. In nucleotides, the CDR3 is TGCGCCAGCAGCTTGAATAGCGGGAGGGCAGATACGCAGTATTTT. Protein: CASSLNSGRADTQYF.

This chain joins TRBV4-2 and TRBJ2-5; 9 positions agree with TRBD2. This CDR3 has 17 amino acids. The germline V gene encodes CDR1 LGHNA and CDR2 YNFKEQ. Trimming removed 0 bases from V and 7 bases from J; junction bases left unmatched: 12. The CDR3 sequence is CASSQEISISGGRTQYF. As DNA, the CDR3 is TGTGCCAGCAGCCAAGAAATTAGTATTAGCGGGGGCAGGACCCAGTACTTC.

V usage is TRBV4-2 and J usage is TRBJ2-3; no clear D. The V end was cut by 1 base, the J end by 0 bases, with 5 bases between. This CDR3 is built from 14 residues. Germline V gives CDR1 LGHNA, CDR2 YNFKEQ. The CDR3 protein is CASSQALSTDTQYF. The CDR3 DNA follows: TGTGCCAGCAGCCAAGCCCTCAGCACAGATACGCAGTATTTT.

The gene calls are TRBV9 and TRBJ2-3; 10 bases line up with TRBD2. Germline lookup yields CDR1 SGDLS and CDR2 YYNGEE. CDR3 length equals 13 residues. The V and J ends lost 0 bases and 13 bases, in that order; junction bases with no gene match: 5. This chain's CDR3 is CASSVATSGMKYF. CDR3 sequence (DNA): TGTGCCAGCAGCGTAGCTACTAGCGGGATGAAGTATTTT.

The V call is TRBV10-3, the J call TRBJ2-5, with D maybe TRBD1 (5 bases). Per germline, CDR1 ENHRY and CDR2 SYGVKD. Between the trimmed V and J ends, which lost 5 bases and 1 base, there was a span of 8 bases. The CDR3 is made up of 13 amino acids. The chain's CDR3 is CAISRQLQETQYF. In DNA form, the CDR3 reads TGTGCCATCAGTCGACAGCTCCAAGAGACCCAGTACTTC.

The CDR3 nucleotides read TGTGCCAGCAGGACGGGGAGCACTGAAGCTTTCTTT. Amino acids: CASRTGSTEAFF. The gene calls are TRBV27 and TRBJ1-1, with D unclear. The CDR3 runs 12 residues. Deletions cut 6 bases from V and 4 bases from J, with 9 bases between. Germline V gene data show CDR1 as MNHEY and CDR2 as SMNVEV (reference sequence).

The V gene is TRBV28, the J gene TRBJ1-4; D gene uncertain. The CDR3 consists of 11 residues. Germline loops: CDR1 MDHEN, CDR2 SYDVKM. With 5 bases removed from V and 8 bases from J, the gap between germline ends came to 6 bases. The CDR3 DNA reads TGTGCCAGCAGTGGTCGGGAAAAACTGTTTTTT. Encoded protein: CASSGREKLFF.

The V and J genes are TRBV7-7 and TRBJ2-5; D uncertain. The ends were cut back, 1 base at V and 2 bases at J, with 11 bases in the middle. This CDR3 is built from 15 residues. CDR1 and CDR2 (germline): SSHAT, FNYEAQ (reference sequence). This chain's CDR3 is CASSLVGSRQETQYF. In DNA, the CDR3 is TGTGCCAGCAGCTTAGTCGGATCTAGACAAGAGACCCAGTACTTC.